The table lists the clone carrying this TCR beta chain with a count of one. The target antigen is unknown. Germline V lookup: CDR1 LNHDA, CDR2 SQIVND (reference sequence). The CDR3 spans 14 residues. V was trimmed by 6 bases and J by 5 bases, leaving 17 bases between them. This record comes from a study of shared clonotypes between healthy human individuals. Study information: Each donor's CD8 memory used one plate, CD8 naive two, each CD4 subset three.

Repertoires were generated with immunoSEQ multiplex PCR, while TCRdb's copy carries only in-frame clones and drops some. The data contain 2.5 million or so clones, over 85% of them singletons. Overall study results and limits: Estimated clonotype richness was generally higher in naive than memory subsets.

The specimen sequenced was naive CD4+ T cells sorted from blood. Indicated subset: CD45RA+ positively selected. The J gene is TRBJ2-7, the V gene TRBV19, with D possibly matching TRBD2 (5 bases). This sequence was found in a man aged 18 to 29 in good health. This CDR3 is CASSIPASSHEQYF. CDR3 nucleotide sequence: TGTGCCAGTAGCATCCCCGCTAGCAGCCACGAGCAGTACTTC.